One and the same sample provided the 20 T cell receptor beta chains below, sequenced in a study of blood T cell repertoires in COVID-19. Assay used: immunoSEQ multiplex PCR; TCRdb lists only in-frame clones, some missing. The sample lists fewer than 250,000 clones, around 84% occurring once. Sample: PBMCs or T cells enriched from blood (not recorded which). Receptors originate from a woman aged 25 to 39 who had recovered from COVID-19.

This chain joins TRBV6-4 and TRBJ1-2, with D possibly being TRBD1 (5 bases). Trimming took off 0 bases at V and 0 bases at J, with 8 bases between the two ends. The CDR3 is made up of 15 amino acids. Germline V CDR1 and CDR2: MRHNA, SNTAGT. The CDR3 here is CASSDSGQTNYGYTF. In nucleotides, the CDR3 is TGTGCCAGCAGTGACTCAGGACAAACTAACTATGGCTACACCTTC.

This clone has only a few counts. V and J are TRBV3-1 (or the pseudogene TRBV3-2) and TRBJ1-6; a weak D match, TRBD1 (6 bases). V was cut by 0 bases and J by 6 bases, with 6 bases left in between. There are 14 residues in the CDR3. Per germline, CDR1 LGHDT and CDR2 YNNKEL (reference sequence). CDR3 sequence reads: CASSQDRGNSPLHF. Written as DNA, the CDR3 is TGTGCCAGCAGCCAAGACAGGGGTAATTCACCCCTCCACTTT.

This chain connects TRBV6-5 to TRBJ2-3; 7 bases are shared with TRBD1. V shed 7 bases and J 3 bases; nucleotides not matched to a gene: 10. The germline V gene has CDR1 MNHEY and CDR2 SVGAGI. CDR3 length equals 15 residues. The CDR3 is CASTKTGLETDTQYF. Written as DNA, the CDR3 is TGTGCCAGCACTAAGACAGGGCTTGAAACAGATACGCAGTATTTT.

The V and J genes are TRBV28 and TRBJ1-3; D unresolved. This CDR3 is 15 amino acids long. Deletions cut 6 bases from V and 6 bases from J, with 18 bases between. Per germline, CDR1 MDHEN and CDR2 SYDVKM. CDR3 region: CASSSTREGPNTIYF. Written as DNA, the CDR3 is TGTGCCAGCAGCTCAACGAGGGAGGGTCCAAACACCATATATTTT. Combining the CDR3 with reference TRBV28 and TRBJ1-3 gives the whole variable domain DVKVTQSSRYLVKRTGEKVFLECVQDMDHENMFWYRQDPGLGLRLIYFSYDVKMKEKGDIPEGYSVSREKKERFSLILESASTNQTSMYLCASSSTREGPNTIYFGEGSWLTVV.

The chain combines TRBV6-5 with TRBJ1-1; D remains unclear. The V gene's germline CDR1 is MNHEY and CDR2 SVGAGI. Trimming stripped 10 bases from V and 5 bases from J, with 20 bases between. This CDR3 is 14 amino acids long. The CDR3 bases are TGTGCCACCCCACGCGGGAATCTGGGGACTGAAGCTTTCTTT. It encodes CATPRGNLGTEAFF.

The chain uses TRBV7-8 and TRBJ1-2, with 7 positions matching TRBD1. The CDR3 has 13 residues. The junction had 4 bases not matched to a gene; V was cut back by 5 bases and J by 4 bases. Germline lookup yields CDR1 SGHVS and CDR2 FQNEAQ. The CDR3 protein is CASSRGTVYGYTF. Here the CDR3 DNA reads TGTGCCAGCAGCCGTGGGACAGTCTATGGCTACACCTTC.

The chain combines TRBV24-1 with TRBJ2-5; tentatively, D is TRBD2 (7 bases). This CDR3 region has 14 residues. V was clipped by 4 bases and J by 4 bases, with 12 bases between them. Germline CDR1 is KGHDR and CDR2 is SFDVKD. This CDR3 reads CATSEWGGRETQYF. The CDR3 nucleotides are TGTGCCACCAGTGAATGGGGGGGGCGAGAGACCCAGTACTTC.

In DNA form, the CDR3 reads TGCGCCCTCTTAAACCAGTGTTCCGGGTACGAGCAGTACGTC. This encodes CALLNQCSGYEQYV. The chain is built from TRBV5-1 and TRBJ2-7; D gene ambiguous. The germline V gene has CDR1 SGHRS and CDR2 YFSETQ. The CDR3 sequence is 14 residues long. V lost 10 bases to trimming and J lost 4 bases, with 21 bases between them.

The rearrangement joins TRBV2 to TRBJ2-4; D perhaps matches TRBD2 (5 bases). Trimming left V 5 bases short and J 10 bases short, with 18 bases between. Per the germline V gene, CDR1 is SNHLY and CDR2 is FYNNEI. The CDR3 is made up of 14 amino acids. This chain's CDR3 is CASSTRTREGIQYF. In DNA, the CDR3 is TGTGCCAGCAGTACCCGGACGAGGGAAGGGATTCAGTACTTC.

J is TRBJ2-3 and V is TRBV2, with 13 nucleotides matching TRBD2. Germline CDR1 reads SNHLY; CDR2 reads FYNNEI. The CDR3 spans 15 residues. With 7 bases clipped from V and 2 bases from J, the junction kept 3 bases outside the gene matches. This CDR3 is CASKGTSGNTDTQYF. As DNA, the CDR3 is TGTGCCAGCAAGGGGACTAGCGGGAACACAGATACGCAGTATTTT.

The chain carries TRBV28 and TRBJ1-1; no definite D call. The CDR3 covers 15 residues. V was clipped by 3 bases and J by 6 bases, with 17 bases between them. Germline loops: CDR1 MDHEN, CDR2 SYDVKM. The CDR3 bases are TGTGCCAGCAGTTTCCCCAGCCCGGAGGTCGCTGAAGCTTTCTTT. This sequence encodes CASSFPSPEVAEAFF. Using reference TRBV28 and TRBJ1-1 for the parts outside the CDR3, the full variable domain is DVKVTQSSRYLVKRTGEKVFLECVQDMDHENMFWYRQDPGLGLRLIYFSYDVKMKEKGDIPEGYSVSREKKERFSLILESASTNQTSMYLCASSFPSPEVAEAFFGQGTRLTVV.

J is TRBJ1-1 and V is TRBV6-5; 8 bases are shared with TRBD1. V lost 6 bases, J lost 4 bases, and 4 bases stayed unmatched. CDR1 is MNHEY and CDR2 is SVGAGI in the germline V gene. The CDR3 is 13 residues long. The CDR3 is CASSVTGGTEAFF. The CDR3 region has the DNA TGTGCCAGCAGCGTAACAGGGGGCACTGAAGCTTTCTTT.

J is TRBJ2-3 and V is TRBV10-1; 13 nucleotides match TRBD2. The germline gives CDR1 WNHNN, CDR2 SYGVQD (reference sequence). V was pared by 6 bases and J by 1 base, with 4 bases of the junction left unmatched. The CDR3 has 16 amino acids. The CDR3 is CASRWGLAGRTDTQYF. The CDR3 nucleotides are TGCGCCAGCAGGTGGGGACTAGCGGGGCGCACAGATACGCAGTATTTT.

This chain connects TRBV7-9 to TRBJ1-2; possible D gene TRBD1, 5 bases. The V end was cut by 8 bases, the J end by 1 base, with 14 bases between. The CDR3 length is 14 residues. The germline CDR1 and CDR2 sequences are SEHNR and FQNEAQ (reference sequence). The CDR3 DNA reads TGTGCCAGCGGCAGCGGGGGTGGTAACTATGGCTACACCTTC. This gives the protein CASGSGGGNYGYTF.

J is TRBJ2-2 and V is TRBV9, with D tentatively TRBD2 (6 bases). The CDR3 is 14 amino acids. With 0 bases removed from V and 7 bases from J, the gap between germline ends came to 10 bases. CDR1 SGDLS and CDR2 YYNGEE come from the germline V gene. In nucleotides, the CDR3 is TGTGCCAGCAGCGTAGGGGGGGATGGCGGGGAGCTGTTTTTT. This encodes CASSVGGDGGELFF.

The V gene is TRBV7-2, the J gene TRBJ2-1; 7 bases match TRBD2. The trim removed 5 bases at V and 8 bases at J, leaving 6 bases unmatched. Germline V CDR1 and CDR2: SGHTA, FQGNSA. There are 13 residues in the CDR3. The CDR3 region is CASSERTRDEQFF. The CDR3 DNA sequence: TGTGCCAGCAGCGAAAGGACTAGGGATGAGCAGTTCTTC.

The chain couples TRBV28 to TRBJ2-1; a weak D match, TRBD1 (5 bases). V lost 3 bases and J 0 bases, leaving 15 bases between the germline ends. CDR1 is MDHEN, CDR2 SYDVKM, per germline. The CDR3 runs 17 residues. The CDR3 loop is CASSFPPGRYSYNEQFF. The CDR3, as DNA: TGTGCCAGCAGTTTCCCCCCAGGGCGGTACTCCTACAATGAGCAGTTCTTC.

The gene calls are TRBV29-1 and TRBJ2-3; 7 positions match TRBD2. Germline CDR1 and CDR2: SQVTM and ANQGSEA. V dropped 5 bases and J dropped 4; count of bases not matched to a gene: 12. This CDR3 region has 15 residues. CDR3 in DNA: TGCAGCGTTCCTGACCCCGGGGGGAGAGCAGATACGCAGTATTTT. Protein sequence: CSVPDPGGRADTQYF.

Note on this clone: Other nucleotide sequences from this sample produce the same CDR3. The chain's CDR3 is CASSFRLAGETQYF. The CDR3 coding sequence is TGCGCCAGCAGCTTTCGGCTAGCGGGAGAGACCCAGTACTTC. V usage is TRBV5-1 and J usage is TRBJ2-5, with 8 bases identical to TRBD2. CDR1 SGHRS and CDR2 YFSETQ come from the germline V gene. The V and J ends lost 2 bases and 4 bases, in that order; junction bases with no gene match: 4. This CDR3 contains 14 residues.

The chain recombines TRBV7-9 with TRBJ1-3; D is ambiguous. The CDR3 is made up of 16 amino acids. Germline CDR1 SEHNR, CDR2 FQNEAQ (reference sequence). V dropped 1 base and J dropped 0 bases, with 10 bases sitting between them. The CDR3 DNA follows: TGTGCCAGCAGCTTAGGCGCGGAATTCTCTGGAAACACCATATATTTT. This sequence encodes CASSLGAEFSGNTIYF. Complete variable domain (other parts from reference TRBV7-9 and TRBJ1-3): DTGVSQNPRHKITKRGQNVTFRCDPISEHNRLYWYRQTLGQGPEFLTYFQNEAQLEKSRLLSDRFSAERPKGSFSTLEIQRTEQGDSAMYLCASSLGAEFSGNTIYFGEGSWLTVV.